Listed here are 24 T cell receptor beta chains from one sample, sequenced in a study of T cell repertoires in cytomegalovirus infection. TCRdb ran MiXCR on the reads and lists one entry per CDR3 protein. The sample shows some 130,000 distinct CDR3 sequences, roughly 9% of them seen only once. Sequenced input: PBMCs. The receptors shown here come from a human donor in good health (CMV status not recorded). Some clones in this sample may be carry-over from other donors' samples.

This clonotype was seen ten or more times. This sequence joins TRBV11-2 and TRBJ2-1; TRBD2 agrees at 10 bases. The CDR3 totals 15 residues. Germline V gene data show CDR1 as SGHAT and CDR2 as FQNNGV. After removal of 5 bases from V and 4 bases from J, the junction contained 5 bases not matched to a gene. The chain's CDR3 is CASSPSGGGYNEQFF. CDR3 nucleotide sequence: TGTGCCAGCAGCCCAAGCGGGGGGGGGTACAATGAGCAGTTCTTC.

This clonotype was seen ten or more times. The V call is TRBV28, the J call TRBJ2-1; no clear D. V was shortened by 6 bases and J by 10 bases, with 19 bases between the two germline ends. Germline V gene lookup returns CDR1 MDHEN and CDR2 SYDVKM. The CDR3 is made up of 14 amino acids. CDR3 sequence: CASRGSWATAEQFF. The CDR3 DNA sequence: TGTGCCAGCAGGGGGTCCTGGGCTACGGCCGAGCAGTTCTTC.

The sample holds many counts of this clonotype. The rearrangement joins TRBV7-2 to TRBJ2-1; no firm D call. CDR3 length: 14 amino acids. V dropped 5 bases and J dropped 6 bases, with 14 bases sitting between them. Germline CDR1 is SGHTA and CDR2 is FQGNSA. CDR3 in amino acids: CASSVLTATNEQFF. The DNA for the CDR3 is TGTGCCAGCAGCGTTCTTACGGCTACCAATGAGCAGTTCTTC.

The rearrangement uses TRBV3-1 and TRBJ1-1, with D possibly being TRBD1 (5 bases). CDR1 and CDR2 from the germline V gene are LGHDT and YNNKEL (reference sequence). CDR3 length equals 14 residues. V was shortened by 1 base and J by 3 bases, with 9 bases between the two germline ends. CDR3 loop: CASSQVQGDTEAFF. CDR3 DNA sequence: TGTGCCAGCAGCCAAGTTCAAGGGGACACTGAAGCTTTCTTT.

This clonotype came up many times. The CDR3 region is CASSYPPGVEGTEAFF. In nucleotides, the CDR3 is TGTGCCAGCAGTTACCCCCCCGGGGTGGAGGGGACTGAAGCTTTCTTT. The gene calls are TRBV6-2 or TRBV6-3 and TRBJ1-1; D might be TRBD1 (5 bases). V shed 2 bases and J shed 5 bases, with 18 bases lying between them. CDR3 length: 16 amino acids. Germline loops: CDR1 MNHEY, CDR2 SVGEGT.

This clonotype showed up many times. The chain joins TRBV27 to TRBJ1-6; unclear D gene. Germline V gene sequence: CDR1 MNHEY, CDR2 SMNVEV (reference sequence). The germline V and J ends were trimmed by 2 bases and 0 bases, with 5 bases remaining between them. This CDR3 region has 15 residues. As DNA, the CDR3 is TGTGCCAGCAGTTTAGATAACTCCTATAATTCACCCCTCCACTTT. Its protein is CASSLDNSYNSPLHF.

This clonotype was counted at least ten times. The rearrangement joins TRBV6-1 to TRBJ2-1, with unresolved D. The germline V gene encodes CDR1 MNHNS and CDR2 SASEGT. Trimming stripped 8 bases from V and 7 bases from J, with 18 bases between. CDR3 length: 14 residues. CDR3: CASCISELRNEQFF. The DNA of the CDR3 is TGTGCCAGCTGTATTTCGGAACTAAGGAATGAGCAGTTCTTC.

This clonotype was observed many times. The chain is built from TRBV10-3 and TRBJ2-5; 9 bases are shared with TRBD2. This CDR3 has 13 residues. V dropped 7 bases and J dropped 5; count of bases not matched to a gene: 5. CDR1 is ENHRY and CDR2 is SYGVKD in the germline V gene. CDR3 coding DNA: TGTGCCATCAAAGTTACTAGCGGGGAGACCCAGTACTTC. Encoded protein: CAIKVTSGETQYF.

This sequence joins TRBV12-3 or TRBV12-4 and TRBJ1-5, with D possibly being TRBD1 (5 bases). The CDR3 contains 14 residues. V lost 6 bases and J 7 bases, leaving 16 bases between the germline ends. The CDR3 reads CASSRARVEQPQHF. The CDR3 nucleotides read TGTGCCAGCAGCAGGGCCCGGGTGGAACAGCCCCAGCATTTT.

There are many counts of this clonotype. The CDR3 here is CASGPSWGGNEQFF. Here the CDR3 DNA reads TGTGCTAGTGGCCCATCGTGGGGCGGCAATGAGCAGTTCTTC. The chain is built from TRBV12-5 and TRBJ2-1; weak D call: TRBD1 (5 bases). With 6 bases removed from V and 6 bases from J, the gap between germline ends came to 15 bases. The CDR3 has 14 amino acids. Per the germline V gene, CDR1 is LGHNT and CDR2 is FRNRAP. Based on the CDR3 plus reference TRBV12-5 and TRBJ2-1, the full variable domain is DARVTQTPRHKVTEMGQEVTMRCQPILGHNTVFWYRQTMMQGLELLAYFRNRAPLDDSGMPKDRFSAEMPDATLATLKIQPSEPRDSAVYFCASGPSWGGNEQFFGPGTRLTVL.

Here the CDR3 reads CASTSGSYLNYGYTF. The CDR3 DNA sequence: TGTGCCAGCACCTCGGGGAGCTACCTTAACTATGGCTACACCTTC. The chain couples TRBV28 to TRBJ1-2; D is uncertain. With 7 bases removed from V and 1 base from J, the gap between germline ends came to 16 bases. The length of the CDR3 is 15 residues. Germline values: CDR1 MDHEN, CDR2 SYDVKM.

This clonotype was observed many times. CDR3 in amino acids: CASSLAPLVGNGYTF. In nucleotides, the CDR3 is TGTGCCAGCAGCTTAGCCCCCCTGGTGGGCAATGGCTACACCTTC. This chain uses TRBV7-2 with TRBJ1-2; D gene unclear. Per the germline V gene, CDR1 is SGHTA and CDR2 is FQGNSA. The CDR3 totals 15 residues. V was trimmed by 0 bases and J by 6 bases, leaving 14 bases between them.

There are many counts of this clonotype. This sequence joins TRBV7-6 and TRBJ1-2; 9 bases align to TRBD1. V shed 2 bases and J 6 bases; nucleotides not matched to a gene: 4. The germline V gene encodes CDR1 SGHVS and CDR2 FNYEAQ. There are 14 residues in the CDR3. The CDR3 bases are TGTGCCAGCAGCTTATCGGGGACAGGGCATGGCTACACCTTC. Its translation is CASSLSGTGHGYTF.

Points on this clonotype: With a much larger clone just one base away, this may be a read error. The V call is TRBV2, the J call TRBJ2-1; D not certain. Germline V lookup: CDR1 SNHLY, CDR2 FYNNEI. CDR3 length: 11 amino acids. This CDR3 reads CGSSGDNEQFF. CDR3 DNA: TGTGGCAGCAGTGGGGACAATGAGCAGTTCTTC.

This clonotype was seen many times. The chain employs TRBV7-2 and TRBJ1-1; TRBD1 aligns across 11 bases. From germline, CDR1 is SGHTA and CDR2 FQGNSA. The CDR3 sequence is 14 residues long. V was pared by 6 bases and J by 4 bases, with 4 bases of the junction left unmatched. This CDR3 is CASSGDRGSTEAFF. The CDR3 DNA reads TGTGCCAGCAGTGGGGACAGGGGGAGCACTGAAGCTTTCTTT.

This clonotype was counted at least ten times. The chain employs TRBV2 and TRBJ2-7; D might be TRBD1 or TRBD2, each matching 5 bases. Germline V CDR1 and CDR2: SNHLY, FYNNEI. Trimming removed 7 bases from V and 4 bases from J, with 14 bases in between. CDR3 length: 13 amino acids. The CDR3 is CASMGRGTYEQYF. For the CDR3, the DNA is TGTGCCAGCATGGGTCGGGGCACGTACGAGCAGTACTTC.

At least ten counts were recorded for this clonotype. The gene calls are TRBV19 and TRBJ2-3; D is perhaps TRBD1 or TRBD2 (6 bases each). Trimming left V 6 bases short and J 0 bases short, with 13 bases between. The V gene's germline CDR1 is LNHDA and CDR2 SQIVND (reference sequence). This CDR3 contains 15 residues. CDR3 amino acids: CASRFTGASTDTQYF. Here the CDR3 DNA reads TGTGCCAGTAGATTTACGGGGGCTAGCACAGATACGCAGTATTTT.

This clonotype was counted ten times or more. The chain employs TRBV12-3 or TRBV12-4 and TRBJ1-1, with D unclear. The germline V and J ends were trimmed by 8 bases and 3 bases, with 7 bases remaining between them. This CDR3 is 11 amino acids long. CDR3 in DNA: TGTGCCAGCGGGTGGGACACTGAAGCTTTCTTT. Translated, it gives CASGWDTEAFF.

As for this clonotype: A much larger clone sits a single nucleotide away, making a read error possible. The chain combines TRBV7-2 with TRBJ1-1, with a possible D match to TRBD1 (5 bases). Germline V lookup: CDR1 SGHTA, CDR2 FQGNSA. The V end was cut by 1 base, the J end by 5 bases, with 11 bases between. This CDR3 spans 14 amino acids. This CDR3 reads CASSLVHRKTEAFF. The CDR3 nucleotides read TGTGCCAGCAGCTTAGTCCACAGGAAGACTGAAGCTTTCTTT. The whole variable domain, remainder taken from reference TRBV7-2 and TRBJ1-1, is GAGVSQSPSNKVTEKGKDVELRCDPISGHTALYWYRQSLGQGLEFLIYFQGNSAPDKSGLPSDRFSAERTGGSVSTLTIQRTQQEDSAVYLCASSLVHRKTEAFFGQGTRLTVV.

The genes are TRBV29-1 and TRBJ1-2; perhaps TRBD1 as D (6 bases). CDR1 is SQVTM, CDR2 ANQGSEA, per germline. Trimming removed 6 bases at V and 0 bases at J, with 14 bases between. The CDR3 is 14 amino acids. CDR3 sequence: CSVVGQSTNYGYTF. The CDR3 DNA follows: TGCAGCGTCGTTGGACAGTCAACTAACTATGGCTACACCTTC. The whole variable domain, remainder taken from reference TRBV29-1 and TRBJ1-2, is SAVISQKPSRDICQRGTSLTIQCQVDSQVTMMFWYRQQPGQSLTLIATANQGSEATYESGFVIDKFPISRPNLTFSTLTVSNMSPEDSSIYLCSVVGQSTNYGYTFGSGTRLTVV.

This clonotype was counted only a few times. This sequence joins TRBV6-6 and TRBJ1-2; possibly TRBD1 for D (5 bases). The CDR3 is made up of 13 amino acids. V was trimmed by 7 bases and J by 3 bases, leaving 12 bases between them. Germline assignment: CDR1 MNHNY and CDR2 SVGAGI (reference sequence). This CDR3 is CASNIQGDYGYTF. In nucleotides, the CDR3 is TGTGCCAGCAACATCCAGGGAGACTATGGCTACACCTTC.

This clonotype was detected ten times or more. The chain uses TRBV5-4 and TRBJ2-7; 10 positions match TRBD2. CDR3 length: 15 residues. CDR1 SGHNT and CDR2 YYREEE come from the germline V gene (reference sequence). With 2 bases clipped from V and 3 bases from J, the junction kept 5 bases outside the gene matches. In nucleotides, the CDR3 is TGTGCCAGCAGCTTCCCCGGGACTAGCGACTACGAGCAGTACTTC. This codes for CASSFPGTSDYEQYF.

Concerning this clonotype itself: A much larger clone is a single base away; this may be a read error. This CDR3 is missing its conserved last phenylalanine or tryptophan, likely due to a read error. The V gene is TRBV29-1, the J gene TRBJ2-7; D possibly corresponds to TRBD2 (5 bases). The CDR3 length is 12 residues. V was shortened by 4 bases and J by 5 bases, with 12 bases between the two germline ends. CDR1 is SQVTM and CDR2 is ANQGSEA in the germline V gene. The DNA for the CDR3 is TGCAGCGTTGGCAGGAGGACCAACGAGCAGTACTCC. Its protein is CSVGRRTNEQYS.

This clonotype has ten or more counts. The chain employs TRBV7-6 and TRBJ2-2; 10 nucleotides match TRBD1. This CDR3 contains 18 residues. Germline V gene sequence: CDR1 SGHVS, CDR2 FNYEAQ. V lost 5 bases, J lost 2 bases, and 11 bases stayed unmatched. The CDR3 nucleotides are TGTGCCAGCAGCCCACTCGGTGGGACAGGGGCCAACACCGGGGAGCTGTTTTTT. This encodes CASSPLGGTGANTGELFF.